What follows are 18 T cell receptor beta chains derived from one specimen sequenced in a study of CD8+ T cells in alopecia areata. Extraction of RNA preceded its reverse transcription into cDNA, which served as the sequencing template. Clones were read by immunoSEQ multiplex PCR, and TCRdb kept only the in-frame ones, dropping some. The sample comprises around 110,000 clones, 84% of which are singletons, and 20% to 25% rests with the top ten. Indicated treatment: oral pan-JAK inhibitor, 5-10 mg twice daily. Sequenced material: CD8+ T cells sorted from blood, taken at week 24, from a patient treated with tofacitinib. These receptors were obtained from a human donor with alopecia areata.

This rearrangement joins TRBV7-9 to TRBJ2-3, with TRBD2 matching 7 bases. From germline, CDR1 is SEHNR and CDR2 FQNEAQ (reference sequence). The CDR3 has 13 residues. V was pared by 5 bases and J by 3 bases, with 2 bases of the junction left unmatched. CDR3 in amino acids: CASSGLGTDTQYF. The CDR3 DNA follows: TGTGCCAGCAGCGGACTAGGGACAGATACGCAGTATTTT.

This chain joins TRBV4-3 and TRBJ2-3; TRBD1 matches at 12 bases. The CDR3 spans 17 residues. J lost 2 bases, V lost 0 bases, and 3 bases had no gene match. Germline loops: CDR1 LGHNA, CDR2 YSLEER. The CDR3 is CASSQDGTGGSTDTQYF. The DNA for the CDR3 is TGCGCCAGCAGCCAAGATGGGACAGGGGGCTCCACAGATACGCAGTATTTT.

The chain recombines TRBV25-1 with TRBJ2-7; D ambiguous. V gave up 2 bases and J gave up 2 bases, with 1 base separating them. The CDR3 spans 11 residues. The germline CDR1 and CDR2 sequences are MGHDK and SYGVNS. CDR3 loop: CASSEAYEQYF. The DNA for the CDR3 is TGTGCCAGCAGTGAAGCCTACGAGCAGTACTTC.

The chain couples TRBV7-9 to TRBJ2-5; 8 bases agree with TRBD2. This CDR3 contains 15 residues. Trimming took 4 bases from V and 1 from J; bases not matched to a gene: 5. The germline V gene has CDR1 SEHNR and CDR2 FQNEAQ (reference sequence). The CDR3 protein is CASSSRSGGQETQYF. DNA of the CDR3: TGTGCCAGCAGCTCCAGGAGCGGGGGCCAAGAGACCCAGTACTTC.

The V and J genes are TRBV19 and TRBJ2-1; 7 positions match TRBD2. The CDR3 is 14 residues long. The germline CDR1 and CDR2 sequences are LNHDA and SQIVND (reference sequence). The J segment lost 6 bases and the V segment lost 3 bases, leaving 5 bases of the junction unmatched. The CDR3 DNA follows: TGTGCCAGTAGTATCTTCGGGGGGTTCAATGAGCAGTTCTTC. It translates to CASSIFGGFNEQFF.

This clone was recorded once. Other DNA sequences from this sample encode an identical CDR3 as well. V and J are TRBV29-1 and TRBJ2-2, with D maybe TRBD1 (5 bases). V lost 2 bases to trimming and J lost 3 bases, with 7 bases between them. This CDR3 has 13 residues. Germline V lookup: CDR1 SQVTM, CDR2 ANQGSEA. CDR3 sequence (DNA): TGCAGCGTTGAAAGGGGTGACACCGGGGAGCTGTTTTTT. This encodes CSVERGDTGELFF.

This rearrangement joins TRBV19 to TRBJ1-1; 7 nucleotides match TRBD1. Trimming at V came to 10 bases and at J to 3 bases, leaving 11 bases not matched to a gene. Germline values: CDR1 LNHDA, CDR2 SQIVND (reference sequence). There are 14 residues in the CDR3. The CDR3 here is CATDWGQGDTEAFF. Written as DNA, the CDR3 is TGTGCCACCGATTGGGGGCAGGGGGACACTGAAGCTTTCTTT.

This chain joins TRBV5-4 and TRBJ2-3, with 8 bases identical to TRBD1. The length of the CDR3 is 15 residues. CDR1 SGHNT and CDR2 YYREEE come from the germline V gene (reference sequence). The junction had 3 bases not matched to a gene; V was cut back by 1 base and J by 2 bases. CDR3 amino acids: CASSLSGGATDTQYF. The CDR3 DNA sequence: TGTGCCAGCAGCTTGTCAGGGGGCGCCACAGATACGCAGTATTTT.

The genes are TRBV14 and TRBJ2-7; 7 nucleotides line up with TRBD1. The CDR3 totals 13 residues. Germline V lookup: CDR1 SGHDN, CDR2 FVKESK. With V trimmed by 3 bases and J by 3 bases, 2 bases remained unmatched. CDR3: CASSHGTVYEQYF. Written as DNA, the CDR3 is TGTGCCAGCAGCCATGGGACAGTCTACGAGCAGTACTTC. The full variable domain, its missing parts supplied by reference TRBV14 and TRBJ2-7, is EAGVTQFPSHSVIEKGQTVTLRCDPISGHDNLYWYRRVMGKEIKFLLHFVKESKQDESGMPNNRFLAERTGGTYSTLKVQPAELEDSGVYFCASSHGTVYEQYFGPGTRLTVT.

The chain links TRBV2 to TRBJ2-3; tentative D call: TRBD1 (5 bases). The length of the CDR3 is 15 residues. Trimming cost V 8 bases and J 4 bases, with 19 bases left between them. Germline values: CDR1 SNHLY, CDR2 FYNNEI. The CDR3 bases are TGTGCCAGCGGAATAGGGGCTAACTTCCCAGATACGCAGTATTTT. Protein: CASGIGANFPDTQYF. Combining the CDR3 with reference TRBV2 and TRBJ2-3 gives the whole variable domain EPEVTQTPSHQVTQMGQEVILRCVPISNHLYFYWYRQILGQKVEFLVSFYNNEISEKSEIFDDQFSVERPDGSNFTLKIRSTKLEDSAMYFCASGIGANFPDTQYFGPGTRLTVL.

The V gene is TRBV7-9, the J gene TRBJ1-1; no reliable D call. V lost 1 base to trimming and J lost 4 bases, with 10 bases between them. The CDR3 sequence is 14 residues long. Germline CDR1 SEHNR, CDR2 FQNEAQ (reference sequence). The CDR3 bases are TGTGCCAGCAGCTTAGTGCTCCGGGGCACTGAAGCTTTCTTT. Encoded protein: CASSLVLRGTEAFF.

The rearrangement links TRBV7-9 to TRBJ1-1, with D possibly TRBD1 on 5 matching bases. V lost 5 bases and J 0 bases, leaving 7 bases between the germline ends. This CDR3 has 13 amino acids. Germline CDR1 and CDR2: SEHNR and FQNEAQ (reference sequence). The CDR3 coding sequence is TGTGCCAGCAGCCGGGGCCTGAACACTGAAGCTTTCTTT. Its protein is CASSRGLNTEAFF.

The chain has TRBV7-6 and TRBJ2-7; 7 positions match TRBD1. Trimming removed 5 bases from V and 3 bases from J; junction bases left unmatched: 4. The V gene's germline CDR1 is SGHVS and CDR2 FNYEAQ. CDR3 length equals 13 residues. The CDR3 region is CASSQNRGYEQYF. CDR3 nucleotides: TGTGCCAGCAGCCAAAACAGGGGCTACGAGCAGTACTTC.

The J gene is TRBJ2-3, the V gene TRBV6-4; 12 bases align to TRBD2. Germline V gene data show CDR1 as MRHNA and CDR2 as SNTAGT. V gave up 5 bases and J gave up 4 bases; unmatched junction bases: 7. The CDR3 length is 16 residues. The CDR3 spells CASSLTTSGGSDTQYF. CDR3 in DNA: TGTGCCAGCAGTCTTACGACTAGCGGGGGATCAGATACGCAGTATTTT.

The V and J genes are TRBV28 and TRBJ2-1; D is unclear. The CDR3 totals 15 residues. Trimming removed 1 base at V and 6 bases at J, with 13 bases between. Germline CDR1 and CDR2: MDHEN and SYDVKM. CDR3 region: CASSLYPGTGNEQFF. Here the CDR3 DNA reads TGTGCCAGCAGTTTATACCCCGGAACGGGCAATGAGCAGTTCTTC.

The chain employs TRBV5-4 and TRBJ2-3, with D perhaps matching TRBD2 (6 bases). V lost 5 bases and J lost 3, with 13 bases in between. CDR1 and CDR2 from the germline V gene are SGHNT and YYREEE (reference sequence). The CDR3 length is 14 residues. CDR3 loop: CASRTAGGTDTQYF. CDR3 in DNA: TGTGCCAGCAGGACGGCAGGAGGGACAGATACGCAGTATTTT. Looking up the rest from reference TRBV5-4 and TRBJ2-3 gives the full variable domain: ETGVTQSPTHLIKTRGQQVTLRCSSQSGHNTVSWYQQALGQGPQFIFQYYREEENGRGNFPPRFSGLQFPNYSSELNVNALELDDSALYLCASRTAGGTDTQYFGPGTRLTVL.

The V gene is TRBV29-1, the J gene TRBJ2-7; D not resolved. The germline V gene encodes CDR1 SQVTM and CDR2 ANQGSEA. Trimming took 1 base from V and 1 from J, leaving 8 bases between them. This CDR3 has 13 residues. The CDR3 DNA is TGCAGCGTTGAAGCCTCGGCGTCCTACGAGCAGTACTTC. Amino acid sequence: CSVEASASYEQYF.

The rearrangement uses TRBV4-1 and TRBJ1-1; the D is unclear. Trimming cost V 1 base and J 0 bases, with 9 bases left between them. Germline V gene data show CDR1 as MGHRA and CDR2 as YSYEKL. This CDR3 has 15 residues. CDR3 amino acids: CASSQARGMNTEAFF. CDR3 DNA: TGCGCCAGCAGCCAAGCAAGAGGGATGAACACTGAAGCTTTCTTT.